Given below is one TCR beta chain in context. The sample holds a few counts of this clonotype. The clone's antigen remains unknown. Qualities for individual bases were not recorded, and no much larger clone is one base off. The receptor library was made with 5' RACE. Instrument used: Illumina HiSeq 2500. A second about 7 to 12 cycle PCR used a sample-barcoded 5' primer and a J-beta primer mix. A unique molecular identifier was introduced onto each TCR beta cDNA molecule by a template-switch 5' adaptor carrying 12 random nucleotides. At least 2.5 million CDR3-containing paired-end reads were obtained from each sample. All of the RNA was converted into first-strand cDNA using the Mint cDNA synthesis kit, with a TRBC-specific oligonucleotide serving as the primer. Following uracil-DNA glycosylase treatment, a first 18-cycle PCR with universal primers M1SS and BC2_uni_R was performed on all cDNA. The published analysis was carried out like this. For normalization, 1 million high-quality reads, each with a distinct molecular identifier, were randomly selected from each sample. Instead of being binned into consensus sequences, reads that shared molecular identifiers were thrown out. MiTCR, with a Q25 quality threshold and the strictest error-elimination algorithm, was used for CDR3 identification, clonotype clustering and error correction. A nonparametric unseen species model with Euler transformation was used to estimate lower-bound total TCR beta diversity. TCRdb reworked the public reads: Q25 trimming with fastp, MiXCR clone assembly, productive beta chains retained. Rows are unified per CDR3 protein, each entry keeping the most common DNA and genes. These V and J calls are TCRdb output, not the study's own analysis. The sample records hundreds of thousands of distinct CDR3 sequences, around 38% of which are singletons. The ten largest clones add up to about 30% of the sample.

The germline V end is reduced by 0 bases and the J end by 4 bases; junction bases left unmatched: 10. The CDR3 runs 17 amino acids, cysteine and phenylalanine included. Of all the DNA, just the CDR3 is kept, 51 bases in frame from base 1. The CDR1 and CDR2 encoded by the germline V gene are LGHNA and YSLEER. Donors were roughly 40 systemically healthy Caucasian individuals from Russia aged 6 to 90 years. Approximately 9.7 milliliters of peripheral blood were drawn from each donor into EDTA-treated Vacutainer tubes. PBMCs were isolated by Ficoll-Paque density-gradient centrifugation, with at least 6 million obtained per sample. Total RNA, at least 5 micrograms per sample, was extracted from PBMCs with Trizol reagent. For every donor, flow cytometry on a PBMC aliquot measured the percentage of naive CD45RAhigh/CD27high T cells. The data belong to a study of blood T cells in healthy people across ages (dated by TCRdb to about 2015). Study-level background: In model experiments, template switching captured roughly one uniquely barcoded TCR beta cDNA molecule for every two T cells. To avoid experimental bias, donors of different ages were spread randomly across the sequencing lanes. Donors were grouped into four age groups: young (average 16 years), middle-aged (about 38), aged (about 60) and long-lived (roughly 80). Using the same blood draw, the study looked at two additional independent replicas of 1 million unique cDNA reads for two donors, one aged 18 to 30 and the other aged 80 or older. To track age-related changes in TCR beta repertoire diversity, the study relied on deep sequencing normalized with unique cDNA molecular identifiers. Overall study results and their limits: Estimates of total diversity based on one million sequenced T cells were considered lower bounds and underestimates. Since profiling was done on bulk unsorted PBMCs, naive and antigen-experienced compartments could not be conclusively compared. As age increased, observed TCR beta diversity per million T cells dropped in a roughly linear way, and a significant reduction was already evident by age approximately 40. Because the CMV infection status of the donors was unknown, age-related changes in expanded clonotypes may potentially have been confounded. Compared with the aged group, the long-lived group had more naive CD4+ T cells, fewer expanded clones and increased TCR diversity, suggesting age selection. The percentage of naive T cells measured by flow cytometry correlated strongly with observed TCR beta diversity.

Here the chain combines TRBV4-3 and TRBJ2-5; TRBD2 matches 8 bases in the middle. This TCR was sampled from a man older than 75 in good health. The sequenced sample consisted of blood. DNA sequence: TGCGCCAGCAGCCAAGAATCGGGAGCTAGCGGGTTAGAGACCCAGTACTTC. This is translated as CASSQESGASGLETQYF.